The 21 T cell receptor beta chains reported below all come from one sample, sequenced in a study of Graves' ophthalmopathy and Graves' hyperthyroidism. RNA transcripts were the source from which TCR beta CDR3 regions were amplified. HTBI primers served in a first-round RT-PCR, which a second-round multiplex PCR followed. TCRdb re-called the multiplex PCR reads with MiXCR, one entry per CDR3 protein. The sample holds more than 150,000 distinct CDR3 sequences, 30% to 45% seen once. The sequenced material came from peripheral blood. These TCRs come from a woman aged 40 to 50 with Graves' ophthalmopathy.

This clonotype was seen ten or more times. The chain combines TRBV7-9 with TRBJ1-2; D gene uncertain. Trimming took 0 bases from V and 2 from J, leaving 7 bases between them. CDR1 and CDR2 (germline): SEHNR, FQNEAQ (reference sequence). The CDR3 runs 14 residues. CDR3 DNA sequence: TGTGCCAGCAGCTTAGCGATACGAAACTATGGCTACACCTTC. Protein: CASSLAIRNYGYTF.

The chain is built from TRBV28 and TRBJ1-6, with D unclear. CDR1 and CDR2 (germline): MDHEN, SYDVKM. There are 12 residues in the CDR3. V was trimmed by 0 bases and J by 9 bases, leaving 3 bases between them. In nucleotides, the CDR3 is TGTGCCAGCAGTTTATGGTTTTCACCCCTCCACTTT. Protein product: CASSLWFSPLHF.

The J gene is TRBJ1-2, the V gene TRBV19, with D possibly TRBD1 on 5 matching bases. V lost 6 bases, J lost 4 bases, and 18 bases lay in between. The germline CDR1 and CDR2 sequences are LNHDA and SQIVND (reference sequence). CDR3 size: 15 residues. The CDR3 is CASSSPDSLFYGYTF. CDR3 nucleotides: TGTGCCAGTAGCTCCCCCGACAGCCTCTTCTATGGCTACACCTTC. The full variable domain, rest sourced from reference TRBV19 and TRBJ1-2, is DGGITQSPKYLFRKEGQNVTLSCEQNLNHDAMYWYRQDPGQGLRLIYYSQIVNDFQKGDIAEGYSVSREKKESFPLTVTSAQKNPTAFYLCASSSPDSLFYGYTFGSGTRLTVV.

This clonotype came up many times. The chain joins TRBV12-3 or TRBV12-4 to TRBJ2-7; D gene ambiguous. V shed 6 bases and J shed 1 base, with 10 bases lying between them. The CDR3 contains 13 residues. DNA for the CDR3: TGTGCCAGCAGCTCCACAGTATCCTACGAGCAGTACTTC. Translating gives CASSSTVSYEQYF.

This clonotype appeared many times. The chain couples TRBV4-3 to TRBJ2-7; TRBD2 matches at 9 bases. This CDR3 has 14 amino acids. From germline, CDR1 is LGHNA and CDR2 YSLEER. Trimming at V came to 6 bases and at J to 1 base, leaving 4 bases not matched to a gene. The CDR3 nucleotides are TGCGCCAGCAGTCGCACTAGCGGGTCCTACGAGCAGTACTTC. This encodes CASSRTSGSYEQYF.

The chain is built from TRBV10-3 and TRBJ2-5; the D is unclear. The CDR3 is 12 amino acids. Germline loops: CDR1 ENHRY, CDR2 SYGVKD. Trimming shortened V by 6 bases and J by 4 bases, and 9 bases separated the two germline ends. The CDR3 spells CAISSLGETQYF. The CDR3 DNA reads as TGTGCCATCAGCTCCCTAGGAGAGACCCAGTACTTC.

This clonotype occurred many times. The chain uses TRBV5-1 and TRBJ2-7; D is ambiguous. V lost 0 bases, J lost 6 bases, and 10 bases lay in between. CDR1 SGHRS and CDR2 YFSETQ come from the germline V gene. The CDR3 is 13 residues long. In DNA, the CDR3 is TGCGCCAGCAGCTTGGGTGGGCAGCTCGAGCAGTACTTC. It encodes CASSLGGQLEQYF.

At least ten counts were recorded for this clonotype. The CDR3 protein is CASRSAAGTGLNQPQHF. The CDR3 nucleotides read TGTGCCAGCAGGTCGGCTGCCGGGACGGGACTCAATCAGCCCCAGCATTTT. The rearrangement joins TRBV6-4 to TRBJ1-5; D is perhaps TRBD1 (5 bases). Trimming cost V 6 bases and J 3 bases, with 21 bases left between them. From germline, CDR1 is MRHNA and CDR2 SNTAGT. The CDR3 length is 17 residues.

This chain connects TRBV6-2 or TRBV6-3 to TRBJ2-5; D is possibly TRBD2 (6 bases). The CDR3 loop spans 15 amino acids. Germline V gene lookup returns CDR1 MNHEY and CDR2 SVGEGT. V lost 5 bases and J 5 bases, leaving 18 bases between the germline ends. CDR3 sequence (DNA): TGTGCCAGCAGTCATCCCGGGACTGTTGGGGAGACCCAGTACTTC. It yields the protein CASSHPGTVGETQYF.

The chain links TRBV6-2 or TRBV6-3 to TRBJ1-2; weak D call: TRBD1 (5 bases). This CDR3 has 13 amino acids. Germline assignment: CDR1 MNHEY and CDR2 SVGEGT. Trimming took off 8 bases at V and 7 bases at J, with 17 bases between the two ends. CDR3 sequence reads: CASGSQGRGGYTF. Written as DNA, the CDR3 is TGTGCCAGCGGCTCTCAGGGACGGGGTGGCTACACCTTC.

There are many counts of this clonotype. J is TRBJ1-5 and V is TRBV5-6; D might be TRBD1 (5 bases). V shed 1 base and J shed 5 bases, with 10 bases lying between them. This CDR3 comprises 14 residues. Germline CDR1 and CDR2: SGHDT and YYEEEE. For the CDR3, the DNA is TGTGCCAGCAGCTTGTATACAGGTGATCAGCCCCAGCATTTT. Amino acids: CASSLYTGDQPQHF.

The sample holds many counts of this clonotype. The CDR3 sequence: CASSLDAIRIQYF. The CDR3 DNA reads as TGTGCCAGCAGCTTAGACGCGATACGCATTCAGTACTTC. The rearrangement links TRBV7-2 to TRBJ2-4; no clear D gene. This CDR3 has 13 residues. Trimming took 1 base from V and 9 from J, leaving 10 bases between them. Germline CDR1 is SGHTA and CDR2 is FQGNSA.

This clonotype appeared once. This rearrangement joins TRBV29-1 to TRBJ1-2; perhaps TRBD1 as D (6 bases). CDR3 length: 12 residues. Germline assignment: CDR1 SQVTM and CDR2 ANQGSEA. V was trimmed by 6 bases and J by 4 bases, leaving 12 bases between them. CDR3 amino acids: CSVISGVYGYTF. As DNA, the CDR3 is TGCAGCGTAATTTCAGGGGTCTATGGCTACACCTTC.

This clonotype was counted a single time. V and J are TRBV7-8 and TRBJ2-7, with TRBD1 matching 7 bases. V shed 5 bases, J shed 1 base, and the junction held 5 bases outside the gene matches. The CDR3 sequence is 14 residues long. Germline V gene lookup returns CDR1 SGHVS and CDR2 FQNEAQ. This CDR3 reads CASSRQGRSYEQYF. The DNA of the CDR3 is TGTGCCAGCAGCAGACAGGGACGTTCCTACGAGCAGTACTTC.

This clonotype was seen ten or more times. The V and J genes are TRBV20-1 and TRBJ1-5; no firm D call. Trimming took 3 bases from V and 6 from J, leaving 12 bases between them. Germline CDR1 reads DFQATT; CDR2 reads SNEGSKA (reference sequence). CDR3 size: 13 residues. For the CDR3, the DNA is TGCAGTGCTAGTTATGGGGTGAGTCAGCCCCAGCATTTT. It translates to CSASYGVSQPQHF.

This clonotype was recorded many times. The chain carries TRBV2 and TRBJ2-1; possibly TRBD1 for D (6 bases). The ends were cut back, 5 bases at V and 1 base at J, with 9 bases in the middle. The CDR3 is 14 amino acids. Germline CDR1 and CDR2: SNHLY and FYNNEI. The chain's CDR3 is CASSTRGSYNEQFF. In DNA form, the CDR3 reads TGTGCCAGCAGTACCAGGGGTTCCTACAATGAGCAGTTCTTC.

This clonotype appeared many times. The chain combines TRBV11-2 with TRBJ2-5; 8 bases line up with TRBD2. This CDR3 region has 14 residues. J gave up 5 bases and V 6 bases, and 8 bases lay outside the gene matches. Germline V gives CDR1 SGHAT, CDR2 FQNNGV. CDR3 DNA: TGTGCCAGCAGACAGAGCGGGAGCGGGGAGACCCAGTACTTC. As protein: CASRQSGSGETQYF.

This clonotype appeared many times. CDR3 DNA: TGTGCCAGCAGTTACTCCCCGGGACAGGGTCGGGCTTTCTTT. Protein product: CASSYSPGQGRAFF. The chain couples TRBV6-5 to TRBJ1-1, with TRBD1 identical over 9 bases. Germline V gives CDR1 MNHEY, CDR2 SVGAGI. Unmatched junction bases numbered 7, after V lost 0 bases and J lost 11 bases. The CDR3 runs to 14 residues.

This chain links TRBV6-1 with TRBJ2-7; D is possibly TRBD2 (5 bases). With 8 bases removed from V and 0 bases from J, the gap between germline ends came to 11 bases. Germline-derived CDR1 and CDR2 are MNHNS and SASEGT. The CDR3 has 13 amino acids. Here the CDR3 reads CASGEFDSYEQYF. For the CDR3, the DNA is TGTGCCAGCGGGGAGTTTGACTCCTACGAGCAGTACTTC.

This clonotype occurred many times. This chain joins TRBV6-2 or TRBV6-3 and TRBJ2-7, with TRBD2 identical over 11 bases. The CDR3 contains 18 residues. The J segment lost 5 bases and the V segment lost 0 bases, leaving 12 bases of the junction unmatched. CDR1 MNHEY and CDR2 SVGEGT come from the germline V gene. The CDR3 loop is CASSYSGKKTSGMNEQYF. DNA of the CDR3: TGTGCCAGCAGTTACTCGGGCAAGAAGACTAGCGGGATGAACGAGCAGTACTTC.

This clonotype was observed many times. This chain joins TRBV4-2 and TRBJ1-5; 10 bases agree with TRBD1. From germline, CDR1 is LGHNA and CDR2 YNFKEQ. The CDR3 length is 16 residues. Germline trimming cut 0 bases from V and 2 bases from J; bases unmatched to any gene: 1. CDR3 in DNA: TGTGCCAGCAGCCAAGACGGGACAGGGGGCAATCAGCCCCAGCATTTT. Translated: CASSQDGTGGNQPQHF.